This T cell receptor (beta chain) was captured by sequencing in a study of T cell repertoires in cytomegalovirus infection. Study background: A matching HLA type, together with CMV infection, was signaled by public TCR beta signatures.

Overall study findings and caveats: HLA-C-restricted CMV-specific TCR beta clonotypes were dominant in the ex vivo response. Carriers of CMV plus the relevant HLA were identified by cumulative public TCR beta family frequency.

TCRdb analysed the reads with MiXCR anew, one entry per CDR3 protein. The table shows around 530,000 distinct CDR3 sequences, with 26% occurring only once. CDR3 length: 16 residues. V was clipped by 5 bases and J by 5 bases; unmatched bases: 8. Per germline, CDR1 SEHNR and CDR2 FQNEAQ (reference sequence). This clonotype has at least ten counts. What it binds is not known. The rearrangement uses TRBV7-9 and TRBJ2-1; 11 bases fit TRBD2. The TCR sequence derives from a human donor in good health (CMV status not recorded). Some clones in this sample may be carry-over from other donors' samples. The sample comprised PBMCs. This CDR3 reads CASSPILGLADNEQFF. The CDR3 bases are TGTGCCAGCAGCCCCATACTGGGACTAGCGGACAATGAGCAGTTCTTC.